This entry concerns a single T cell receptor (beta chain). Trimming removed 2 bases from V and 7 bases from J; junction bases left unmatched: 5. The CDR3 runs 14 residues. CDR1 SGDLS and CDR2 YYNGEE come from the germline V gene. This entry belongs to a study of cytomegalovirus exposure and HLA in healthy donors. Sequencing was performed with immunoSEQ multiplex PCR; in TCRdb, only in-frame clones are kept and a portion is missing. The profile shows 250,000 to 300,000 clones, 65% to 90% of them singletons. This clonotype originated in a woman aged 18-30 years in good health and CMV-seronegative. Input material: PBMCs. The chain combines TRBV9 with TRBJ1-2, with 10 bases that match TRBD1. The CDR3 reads CASSVSGQGLGYTF. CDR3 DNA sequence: TGTGCCAGCAGCGTCTCGGGACAGGGGCTTGGCTACACCTTC.